This T cell receptor beta chain derives from a study of blood T cell repertoires in COVID-19 (dated by TCRdb to about 2020). Broadly, across the study: Samples covering the acute and convalescent phases of COVID-19 were provided by collaborators in the United States, Italy and Spain. The material from the prospective study consisted of cDNA or gDNA derived from T cells, B-cell-depleted T cells, or PBMCs. Subjects who had been exposed to COVID-19, were actively infected with it, or had recovered from it provided the deeply sampled blood TCRbeta repertoires that made up the dataset. The repertoires were made available in a free public database intended to serve as a resource for research on the immune response to SARS-CoV-2. The samples were drawn from two sources: the first 160 participants of the ongoing ImmuneRACE study, and over 950 subjects contributed by 6 global collaborators. A de-identified subject ID, COVID-19 status, age in years and sex were almost always included in the sample metadata. Where available, HLA class I and class II types were obtained from metadata supplied by the sample provider rather than from assay-based typing.

To note about this clone: The antigen it binds to is not known. No base-level quality is on record; no much larger clone is a single base apart.

Whole blood was collected in K2EDTA tubes by collaborating institutions according to the institutions' own protocols. For TCRbeta analysis, collaborators shipped samples as frozen whole blood, isolated PBMCs, or DNA extracted from either of those sample types. Broader findings and caveats from the paper: The amount of clinical and demographic metadata varied by source and participant and was provided uncurated.

TCRbeta CDR3 regions were amplified from genomic DNA using the immunoSEQ Assay, a bias-controlled multiplex PCR. In the paper's pipeline: The number of nucleated cells in each sample was estimated from the amplification of reference gene primers within the assay. To quantify the absolute abundance of each unique TCRbeta CDR3 rearrangement, sequence reads were collapsed and filtered. Productive Simpson clonality was computed per sample as the square root of Simpson's diversity index over productive rearrangements. TCRdb took this table from immuneACCESS and kept in-frame rearrangements with V and J called. Such tables lack part of the clones; where checked against another copy, unresolved V genes explain under half of the gap, and the rest is unexplained. V and J calls plus clone size are reproduced from that table; the DNA served to infer D and trimming. This sample has about 210,000 clones in its table, and 75% to 90% of those were observed once. Around 4.8% of the sample belongs to the ten largest clones.

This clonotype originated in a woman in her forties with acute or convalescent COVID-19. Sequences were obtained from peripheral blood.

The sequenced DNA: TGTGCCAGCAGCGGAAGTCCGACAGGGGCTGGCTACACCTTC. Its protein product is CASSGSPTGAGYTF. The chain joins TRBV13 to TRBJ1-2, and 8 junction bases match TRBD1. The CDR3 spans 14 residues, from the cysteine through the phenylalanine. CDR3 DNA is the only sequence kept; it has 42 bases, read in frame from the first base. CDR1 and CDR2 (PRHDT, FYEKMQ) derive from the germline V gene (reference sequence). V loses 5 bases at its end and J loses 7 bases; junction bases beyond the gene matches: 9.